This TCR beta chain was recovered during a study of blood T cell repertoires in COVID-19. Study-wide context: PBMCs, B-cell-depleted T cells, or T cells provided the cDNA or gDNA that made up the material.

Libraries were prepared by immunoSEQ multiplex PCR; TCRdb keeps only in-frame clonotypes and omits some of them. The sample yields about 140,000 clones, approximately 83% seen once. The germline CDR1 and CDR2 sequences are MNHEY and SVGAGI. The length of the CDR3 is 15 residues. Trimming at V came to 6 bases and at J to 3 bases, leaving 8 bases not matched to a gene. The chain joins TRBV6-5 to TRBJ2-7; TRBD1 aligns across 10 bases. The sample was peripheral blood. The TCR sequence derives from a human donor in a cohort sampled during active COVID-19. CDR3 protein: CASSRQGAIGYEQYF. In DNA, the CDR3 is TGTGCCAGCAGCCGACAGGGGGCTATAGGCTACGAGCAGTACTTC.